Listed below are T cell receptor beta chains from one sample, sequenced in a study of cytomegalovirus exposure and HLA in healthy donors. Clones were read by immunoSEQ multiplex PCR, and TCRdb kept only the in-frame ones, dropping some. The sample lists about 190,000 clones; 60% to 80% were seen once. Sequencing was done on a sample of PBMCs. These receptors came from a woman in her twenties or thirties in good health and CMV-seropositive. Both conserved end residues are part of each CDR3. A D gene is named only where the DNA matches it firmly. The listing skips clone size in some rows; elsewhere it reads once, few, many or a size class.

NA	NA	TRBV19	TRBJ1-2	CASSKGLGYTF	TGTGCCAGTAGTAAGGGACTTGGCTACACCTTC
NA	NA	TRBV19	TRBJ1-1	CASSIYLTGGDTEAFF	TGTGCCAGTAGTATATACCTCACAGGAGGGGACACTGAAGCTTTCTTT
TRBD1	once	TRBV28	TRBJ1-2	CASSLTGQAYGYTF	TGTGCCAGCAGTTTGACAGGGCAGGCCTACGGCTACACCTTC
TRBD2	NA	TRBV27	TRBJ2-1	CASSQIAGSSYNEQFF	TGTGCCAGCAGCCAAATAGCGGGGAGCTCCTACAATGAGCAGTTCTTC
NA	few	TRBV18	TRBJ1-5	CASSPFDPRAPNQPQHF	TGTGCCAGCTCACCTTTCGATCCTCGAGCTCCTAATCAGCCCCAGCATTTT
TRBD1	NA	TRBV6-5	TRBJ2-7	CASSPGQRVYEQYF	TGTGCCAGCAGTCCGGGACAGAGAGTCTACGAGCAGTACTTC
TRBD2	NA	TRBV4-1	TRBJ2-3	CASSQAGTSGSITDTQYF	TGCGCCAGCAGCCAAGCCGGGACTAGCGGGAGTATCACAGATACGCAGTATTTT
NA	NA	TRBV27	TRBJ1-2	CASSLIGGGYGYTF	TGTGCCAGCAGTTTAATCGGGGGAGGCTATGGCTACACCTTC
NA	NA	TRBV5-1	TRBJ2-3	CASSFRSTGPTDTQYF	TGCGCCAGCAGCTTTCGATCGACAGGCCCCACAGATACGCAGTATTTT
TRBD2	NA	TRBV4-2	TRBJ2-3	CASSQGASGTADTQYF	TGTGCCAGCAGCCAAGGGGCTAGCGGGACGGCAGATACGCAGTATTTT
TRBD2	NA	TRBV18	TRBJ2-7	CASSPGAGGYEQYF	TGTGCCAGCTCACCAGGGGCGGGAGGATACGAGCAGTACTTC